The source of this T cell receptor (beta chain) is a study of response to subunit inactivated influenza vaccine. General study results and limits: The study's authors posited that every seasonal influenza vaccination enlists few new T cells.

CDR1 LGHNA and CDR2 YSLEER come from the germline V gene. The CDR3 length is 17 residues. V was pared by 0 bases and J by 0 bases, with 2 bases of the junction left unmatched. This clonotype was picked up many times. Its antigen is undetermined. TCRdb reprocessed the RT-PCR reads via MiXCR and lists one record per CDR3 protein. The data contain a few hundred thousand distinct CDR3 sequences, less than 15% of them seen just once; the ten biggest clones take up 7.8%. The clonotype comes from a middle-aged man who received an inactivated influenza vaccine. The J gene is TRBJ2-1, the V gene TRBV4-3; TRBD2 aligns across 10 bases. The source was non-naive T cells sorted from PBMCs, collected around 15 days before vaccination. The CDR3 reads CASSQEAGGSSYNEQFF. Written as DNA, the CDR3 is TGCGCCAGCAGCCAAGAAGCGGGGGGGAGCTCCTACAATGAGCAGTTCTTC.